This T cell receptor (beta chain) was observed in a study of shared clonotypes between healthy human individuals. Study context: The cohort comprised a couple of women and a few men. Their ages spanned 18 to 49 years. Whole-study results and caveats: Limited genetic and exposure-history diversity came from having few donors. Non-shared clonotypes had lower generation probabilities than clonotypes shared by all four sorted-subset donors.

Clones were read by immunoSEQ multiplex PCR, and TCRdb kept only the in-frame ones, dropping some. The sample lists under 550,000 clones, about 96% seen once, with less than 0.06% in the top ten. Concerning this clone itself: Its antigen is not known.

The CDR3 has 14 residues. Trimming left V 1 base short and J 1 base short, with 8 bases between. From germline, CDR1 is SGHRS and CDR2 YFSETQ. This receptor was identified in a young woman in good health. The chain is built from TRBV5-1 and TRBJ1-1; no reliable D call. Source material: naive CD4+ T cells sorted from blood. Subset described: CD45RA+ positively selected. The CDR3 loop reads CASSLSSANTEAFF. DNA for the CDR3: TGCGCCAGCAGCTTGTCATCCGCGAACACTGAAGCTTTCTTT.